Listed here are 15 T cell receptor beta chains from one sample, sequenced in a study of blood T cell repertoires in COVID-19. TCRdb's table, derived via immunoSEQ multiplex PCR, lists solely in-frame clones and lacks some. The sample carries about 180,000 clones, 70% to 90% recorded once. The sequenced material came from peripheral blood. Source of these receptors: a person aged 65-85 years with COVID-19, enrolled during active disease.

The chain joins TRBV28 to TRBJ2-7, with 9 bases lining up with TRBD2. V shed 7 bases, J shed 3 bases, and the junction held 13 bases outside the gene matches. CDR3 length equals 16 residues. CDR1 and CDR2 (germline): MDHEN, SYDVKM. Here the CDR3 DNA reads TGTGCCAGCATTTCAGCTAGCGGGAAGTCTTACTACGAGCAGTACTTC. Translated, it gives CASISASGKSYYEQYF.

The J gene is TRBJ1-6, the V gene TRBV27, with TRBD1 matching 9 bases. In germline, CDR1 is MNHEY, CDR2 SMNVEV (reference sequence). The CDR3 runs to 14 residues. V lost 4 bases, J lost 10 bases, and 5 bases stayed unmatched. CDR3 amino acids: CASSSGTGTSPLHF. The DNA of the CDR3 is TGTGCCAGCAGTTCCGGGACAGGGACCTCACCCCTCCACTTT.

The chain uses TRBV9 and TRBJ2-7, with TRBD2 matching over 7 bases. The CDR3 is 14 residues long. Germline V lookup: CDR1 SGDLS, CDR2 YYNGEE. V shed 0 bases, J shed 6 bases, and the junction held 6 bases outside the gene matches. The CDR3 is CASSVGSSGSEQYF. The CDR3 DNA is TGTGCCAGCAGCGTAGGGTCTAGCGGTTCCGAGCAGTACTTC.

The rearrangement joins TRBV6-2 or TRBV6-3 to TRBJ2-2; 7 bases agree with TRBD2. The CDR3 sequence is 14 residues long. Germline CDR1 MNHEY, CDR2 SVGEGT. With V trimmed by 2 bases and J by 5 bases, 2 bases remained unmatched. The chain's CDR3 is CASSYGGGTGELFF. CDR3 nucleotide sequence: TGTGCCAGCAGTTACGGGGGGGGAACCGGGGAGCTGTTTTTT.

This clone was found once. The chain is built from TRBV6-5 and TRBJ1-5; 7 nucleotides line up with TRBD1. The CDR3 covers 15 residues. Germline CDR1 MNHEY, CDR2 SVGAGI. Losses at the gene ends were 2 bases for V and 6 bases for J; bases not matched to a gene: 7. CDR3 amino acids: CASSYGQGVGQPQHF. CDR3 nucleotide sequence: TGTGCCAGCAGTTACGGGCAGGGGGTAGGTCAGCCCCAGCATTTT.

This CDR3 reads CASRPRGGRGRGETQYF. In DNA form, the CDR3 reads TGTGCCAGTAGACCCCGCGGAGGGCGCGGGAGAGGGGAGACCCAGTACTTC. V usage is TRBV19 and J usage is TRBJ2-5; 7 nucleotides agree with TRBD2. The V segment lost 6 bases and the J segment 5 bases; nucleotides outside the gene matches: 18. The CDR3 runs to 17 residues. Germline-derived CDR1 and CDR2 are LNHDA and SQIVND (reference sequence).

This CDR3 reads CASSWQAGGLLWQFF. Here the CDR3 DNA reads TGTGCCAGCAGTTGGCAAGCGGGGGGGTTACTTTGGCAGTTCTTC. J is TRBJ2-1 and V is TRBV6-2 or TRBV6-3, with TRBD2 matching over 10 bases. The CDR3 is made up of 15 amino acids. V was pared by 4 bases and J by 12 bases, with 12 bases of the junction left unmatched. Germline V gene data show CDR1 as MNHEY and CDR2 as SVGEGT.

J is TRBJ2-1 and V is TRBV24-1, with D maybe TRBD1 (6 bases). The CDR3 length is 14 residues. Trimming removed 4 bases from V and 1 base from J, with 7 bases in between. From germline, CDR1 is KGHDR and CDR2 SFDVKD. DNA for the CDR3: TGTGCCACCAGTGAGGGGGCATCCTACAATGAGCAGTTCTTC. Its protein product is CATSEGASYNEQFF.

In its sample, this clone was seen a few times. The genes are TRBV7-2 and TRBJ1-3; a possible D gene is TRBD1 (6 bases). The CDR3 runs to 16 residues. Per the germline V gene, CDR1 is SGHTA and CDR2 is FQGNSA. V lost 1 base to trimming and J lost 1 base, with 11 bases between them. The CDR3 sequence is CASSLGGTGSGNTIYF. DNA for the CDR3: TGTGCCAGCAGCTTAGGAGGAACAGGGTCTGGAAACACCATATATTTT. Complete variable domain (other parts from reference TRBV7-2 and TRBJ1-3): GAGVSQSPSNKVTEKGKDVELRCDPISGHTALYWYRQSLGQGLEFLIYFQGNSAPDKSGLPSDRFSAERTGGSVSTLTIQRTQQEDSAVYLCASSLGGTGSGNTIYFGEGSWLTVV.

This clone was seen a single time. The CDR3 region is CASKAGDKRDTQYF. The CDR3 DNA reads TGTGCCAGTAAGGCGGGAGATAAACGGGATACGCAGTATTTT. The genes are TRBV19 and TRBJ2-3; 7 nucleotides match TRBD2. After removal of 7 bases from V and 6 bases from J, the junction contained 10 bases not matched to a gene. Germline assignment: CDR1 LNHDA and CDR2 SQIVND (reference sequence). The CDR3 runs 14 residues.

Only one count was recorded for this clone. J is TRBJ2-7 and V is TRBV3-1 (or the pseudogene TRBV3-2), with 9 bases fitting TRBD1. The germline CDR1 and CDR2 sequences are LGHDT and YNNKEL (reference sequence). The CDR3 is 19 amino acids. After removal of 4 bases from V and 0 bases from J, the junction contained 16 bases not matched to a gene. The CDR3 loop reads CASSLVRDRVSHRSYEQYF. The CDR3 bases are TGTGCCAGCAGCCTAGTCCGGGACAGGGTGTCCCACCGCTCCTACGAGCAGTACTTC.

This chain links TRBV9 with TRBJ1-3; D is undetermined. The CDR3 is 14 residues long. CDR1 is SGDLS, CDR2 YYNGEE, per germline. V was clipped by 0 bases and J by 0 bases, with 4 bases between them. Written as DNA, the CDR3 is TGTGCCAGCAGCGTAGCTAGCTCTGGAAACACCATATATTTT. It codes for CASSVASSGNTIYF.

This clone has just one count. The V and J genes are TRBV29-1 and TRBJ2-7, with 9 bases identical to TRBD1. Germline-derived CDR1 and CDR2 are SQVTM and ANQGSEA. The CDR3 consists of 13 residues. Losses at the gene ends were 7 bases for V and 1 base for J; bases not matched to a gene: 5. The CDR3 here is CSASDRGSYEQYF. The CDR3 DNA reads TGCAGCGCTTCCGACAGGGGGTCCTACGAGCAGTACTTC.

V is TRBV15 and J is TRBJ2-5, with 7 nucleotides matching TRBD2. Looked up from germline, CDR1 is LNHNV and CDR2 is YYDKDF (reference sequence). V shed 7 bases and J 2 bases; nucleotides not matched to a gene: 7. CDR3 length: 14 residues. CDR3: CATNEGGWQETQYF. In DNA form, the CDR3 reads TGTGCCACCAACGAGGGAGGGTGGCAAGAGACCCAGTACTTC.

Only a few counts were recorded for this clone. The CDR3 reads CASSQENRFYEQYF. The CDR3 nucleotides are TGCGCCAGCAGCCAAGAGAACAGATTCTACGAGCAGTACTTC. This chain joins TRBV4-3 and TRBJ2-7, with unresolved D. Germline CDR1 and CDR2: LGHNA and YSLEER. The germline V and J ends were trimmed by 0 bases and 3 bases, with 9 bases remaining between them. This CDR3 region has 14 residues.